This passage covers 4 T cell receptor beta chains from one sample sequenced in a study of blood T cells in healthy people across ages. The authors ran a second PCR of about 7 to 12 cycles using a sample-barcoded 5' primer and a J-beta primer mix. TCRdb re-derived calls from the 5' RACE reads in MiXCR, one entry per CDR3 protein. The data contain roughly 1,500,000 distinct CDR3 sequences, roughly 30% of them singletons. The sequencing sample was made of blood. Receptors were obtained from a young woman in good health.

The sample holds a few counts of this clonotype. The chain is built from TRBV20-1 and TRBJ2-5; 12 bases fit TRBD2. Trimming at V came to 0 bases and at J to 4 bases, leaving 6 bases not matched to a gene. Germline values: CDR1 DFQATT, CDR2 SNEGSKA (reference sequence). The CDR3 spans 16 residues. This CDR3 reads CSARDELAGGRETQYF. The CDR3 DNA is TGCAGTGCTAGAGACGAACTAGCGGGGGGTCGAGAGACCCAGTACTTC.

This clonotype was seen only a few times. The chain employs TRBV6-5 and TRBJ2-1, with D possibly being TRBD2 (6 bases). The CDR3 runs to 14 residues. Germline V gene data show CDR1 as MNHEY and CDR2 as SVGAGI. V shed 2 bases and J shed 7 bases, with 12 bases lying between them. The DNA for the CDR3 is TGTGCCAGCAGTTACCTGGCTAGCGCAAATGAGCAGTTCTTC. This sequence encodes CASSYLASANEQFF.

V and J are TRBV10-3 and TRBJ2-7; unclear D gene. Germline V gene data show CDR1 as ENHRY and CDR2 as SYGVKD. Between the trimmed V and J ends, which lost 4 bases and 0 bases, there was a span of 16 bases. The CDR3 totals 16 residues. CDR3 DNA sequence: TGTGCCATCAGTGCGGTGGCAGTCGGTTCCTCCTACGAGCAGTACTTC. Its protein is CAISAVAVGSSYEQYF.

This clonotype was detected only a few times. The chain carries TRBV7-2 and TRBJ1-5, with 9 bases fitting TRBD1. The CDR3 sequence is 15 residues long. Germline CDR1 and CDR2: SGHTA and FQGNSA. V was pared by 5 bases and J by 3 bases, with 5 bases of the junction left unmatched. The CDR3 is CASSQWTGDNQPQHF. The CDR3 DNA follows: TGTGCCAGCAGCCAGTGGACAGGGGACAATCAGCCCCAGCATTTT.